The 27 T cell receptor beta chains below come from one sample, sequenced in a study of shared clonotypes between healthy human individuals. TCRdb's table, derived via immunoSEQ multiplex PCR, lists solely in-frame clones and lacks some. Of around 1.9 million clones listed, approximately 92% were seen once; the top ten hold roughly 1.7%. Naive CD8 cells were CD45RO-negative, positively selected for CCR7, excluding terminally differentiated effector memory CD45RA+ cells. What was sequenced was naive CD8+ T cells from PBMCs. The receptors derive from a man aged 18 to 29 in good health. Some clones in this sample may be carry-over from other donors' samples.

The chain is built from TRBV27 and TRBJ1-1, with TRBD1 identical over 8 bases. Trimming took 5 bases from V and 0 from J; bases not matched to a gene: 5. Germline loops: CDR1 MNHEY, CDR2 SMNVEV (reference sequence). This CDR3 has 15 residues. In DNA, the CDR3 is TGTGCCAGCAGTGCACGGACAGGGATGAACACTGAAGCTTTCTTT. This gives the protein CASSARTGMNTEAFF.

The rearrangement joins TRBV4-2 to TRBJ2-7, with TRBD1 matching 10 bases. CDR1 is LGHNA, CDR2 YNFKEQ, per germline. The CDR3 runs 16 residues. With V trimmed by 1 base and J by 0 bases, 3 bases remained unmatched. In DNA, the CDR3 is TGTGCCAGCAGCCAAGGGGACAGGGGACCCTCCTACGAGCAGTACTTC. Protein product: CASSQGDRGPSYEQYF.

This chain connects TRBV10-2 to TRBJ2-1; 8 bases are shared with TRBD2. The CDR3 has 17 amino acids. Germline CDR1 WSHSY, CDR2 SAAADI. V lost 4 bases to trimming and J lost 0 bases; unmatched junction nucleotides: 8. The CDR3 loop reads CASSGSAGGSSYNEQFF. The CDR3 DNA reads TGCGCCAGCAGTGGATCGGCGGGGGGAAGCTCCTACAATGAGCAGTTCTTC.

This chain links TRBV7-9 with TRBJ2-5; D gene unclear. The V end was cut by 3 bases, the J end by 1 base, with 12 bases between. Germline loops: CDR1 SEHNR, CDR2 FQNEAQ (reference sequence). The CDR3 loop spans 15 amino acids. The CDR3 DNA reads TGTGCCAGCAGCTTCTTCGGAGATCTCCAAGAGACCCAGTACTTC. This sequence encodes CASSFFGDLQETQYF.

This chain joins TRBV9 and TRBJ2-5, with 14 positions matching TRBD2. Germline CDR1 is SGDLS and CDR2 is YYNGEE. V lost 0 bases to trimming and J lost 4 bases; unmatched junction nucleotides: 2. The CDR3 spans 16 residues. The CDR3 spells CASSVEGLAGAETQYF. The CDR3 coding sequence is TGTGCCAGCAGCGTAGAGGGACTAGCGGGAGCAGAGACCCAGTACTTC.

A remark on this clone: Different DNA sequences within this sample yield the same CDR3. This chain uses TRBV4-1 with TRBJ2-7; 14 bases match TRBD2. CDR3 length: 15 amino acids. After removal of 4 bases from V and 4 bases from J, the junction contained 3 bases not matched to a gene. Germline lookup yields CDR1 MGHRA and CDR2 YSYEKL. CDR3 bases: TGCGCCAGCAGCCCCGGGACTAGCGGGAGTTACGAGCAGTACTTC. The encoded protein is CASSPGTSGSYEQYF.

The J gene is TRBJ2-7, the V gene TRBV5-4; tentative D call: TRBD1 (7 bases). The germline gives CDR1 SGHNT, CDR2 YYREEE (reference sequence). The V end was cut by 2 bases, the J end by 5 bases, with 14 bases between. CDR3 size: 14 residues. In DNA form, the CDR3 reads TGTGCCAGCAGCTTTCTGGGCGGGACAGACGAGCAGTACTTC. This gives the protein CASSFLGGTDEQYF.

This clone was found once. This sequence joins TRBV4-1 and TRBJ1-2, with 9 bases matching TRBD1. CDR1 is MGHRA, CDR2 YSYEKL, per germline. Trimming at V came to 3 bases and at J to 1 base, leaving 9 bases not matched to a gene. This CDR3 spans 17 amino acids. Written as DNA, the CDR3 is TGCGCCAGCAGCCACCCAACCGGGACAGGGATTAACTATGGCTACACCTTC. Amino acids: CASSHPTGTGINYGYTF.

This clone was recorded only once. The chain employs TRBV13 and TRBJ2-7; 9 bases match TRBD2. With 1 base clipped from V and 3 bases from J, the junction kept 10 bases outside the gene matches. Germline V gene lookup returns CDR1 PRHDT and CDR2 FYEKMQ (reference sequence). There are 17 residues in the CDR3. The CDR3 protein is CASSLVAGATLRYEQYF. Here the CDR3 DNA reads TGTGCCAGCAGCTTAGTAGCGGGAGCCACCTTACGCTACGAGCAGTACTTC.

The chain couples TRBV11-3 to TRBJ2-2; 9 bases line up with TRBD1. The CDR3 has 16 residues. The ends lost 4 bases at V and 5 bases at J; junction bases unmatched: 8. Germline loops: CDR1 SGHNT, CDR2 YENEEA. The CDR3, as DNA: TGTGCCAGCAGCTCACGGACAGGGGAGTTGACCGGGGAGCTGTTTTTT. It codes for CASSSRTGELTGELFF.

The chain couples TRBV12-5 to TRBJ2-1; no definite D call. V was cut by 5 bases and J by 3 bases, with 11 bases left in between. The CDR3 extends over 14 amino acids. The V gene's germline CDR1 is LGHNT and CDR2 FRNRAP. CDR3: CASGPSWNYNEQFF. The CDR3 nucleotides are TGTGCTAGTGGTCCCTCTTGGAACTACAATGAGCAGTTCTTC.

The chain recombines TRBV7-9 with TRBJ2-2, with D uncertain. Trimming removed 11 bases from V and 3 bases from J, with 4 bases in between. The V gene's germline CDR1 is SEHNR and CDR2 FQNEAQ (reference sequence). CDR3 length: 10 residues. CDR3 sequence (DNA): TGTGCCGGGTACACCGGGGAGCTGTTTTTT. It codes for CAGYTGELFF.

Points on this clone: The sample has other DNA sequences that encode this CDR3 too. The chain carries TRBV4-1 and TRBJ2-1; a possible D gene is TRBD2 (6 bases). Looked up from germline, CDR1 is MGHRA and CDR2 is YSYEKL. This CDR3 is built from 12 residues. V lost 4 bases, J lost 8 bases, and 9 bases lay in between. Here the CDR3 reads CASSPRRDEQFF. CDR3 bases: TGCGCCAGCAGCCCGCGGAGGGATGAGCAGTTCTTC.

CDR3 region: CASSQGILSGLNHEQYF. The CDR3, as DNA: TGCGCCAGCAGCCAAGGAATACTTAGCGGGTTAAATCACGAGCAGTACTTC. The rearrangement links TRBV4-1 to TRBJ2-7; TRBD2 matches at 7 bases. The CDR3 is 17 amino acids. Germline lookup yields CDR1 MGHRA and CDR2 YSYEKL. After removal of 1 base from V and 5 bases from J, the junction contained 14 bases not matched to a gene.

The CDR3 here is CASSLGATAEQYF. The CDR3 DNA sequence: TGTGCCAGCAGTTTAGGGGCGACAGCCGAGCAGTACTTC. The chain uses TRBV28 and TRBJ2-7, with D possibly being TRBD1 (5 bases). The CDR3 is 13 amino acids. Per the germline V gene, CDR1 is MDHEN and CDR2 is SYDVKM. With 2 bases removed from V and 6 bases from J, the gap between germline ends came to 11 bases. Together with reference TRBV28 and TRBJ2-7, the CDR3 gives the full variable domain: DVKVTQSSRYLVKRTGEKVFLECVQDMDHENMFWYRQDPGLGLRLIYFSYDVKMKEKGDIPEGYSVSREKKERFSLILESASTNQTSMYLCASSLGATAEQYFGPGTRLTVT.

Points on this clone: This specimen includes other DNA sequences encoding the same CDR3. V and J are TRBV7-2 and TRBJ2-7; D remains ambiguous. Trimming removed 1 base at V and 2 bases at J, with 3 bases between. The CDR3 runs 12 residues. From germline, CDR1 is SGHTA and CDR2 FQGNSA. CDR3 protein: CASSLGTYEQYF. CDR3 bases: TGTGCCAGCAGCTTAGGAACCTACGAGCAGTACTTC.

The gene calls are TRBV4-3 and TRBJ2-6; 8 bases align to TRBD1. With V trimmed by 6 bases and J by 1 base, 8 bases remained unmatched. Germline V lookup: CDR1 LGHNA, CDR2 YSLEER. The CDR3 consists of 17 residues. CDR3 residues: CASRDGQGPSGANVLTF. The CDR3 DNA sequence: TGCGCCAGCAGGGACGGACAGGGACCATCTGGGGCCAACGTCCTGACTTTC.

As DNA, the CDR3 is TGTGCCAGCAGCTTGGGGAGCCATCCTAACTATGGCTACACCTTC. This sequence encodes CASSLGSHPNYGYTF. This chain connects TRBV7-9 to TRBJ1-2; D gene unclear. CDR1 is SEHNR and CDR2 is FQNEAQ in the germline V gene (reference sequence). CDR3 length: 15 residues. V dropped 3 bases and J dropped 0 bases, with 11 bases sitting between them.

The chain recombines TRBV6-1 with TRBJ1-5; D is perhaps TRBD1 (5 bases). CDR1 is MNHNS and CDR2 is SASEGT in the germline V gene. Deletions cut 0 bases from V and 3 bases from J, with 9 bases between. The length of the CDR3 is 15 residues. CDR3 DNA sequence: TGTGCCAGCAGTGAAGCGGGGGGTCCCAATCAGCCCCAGCATTTT. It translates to CASSEAGGPNQPQHF.

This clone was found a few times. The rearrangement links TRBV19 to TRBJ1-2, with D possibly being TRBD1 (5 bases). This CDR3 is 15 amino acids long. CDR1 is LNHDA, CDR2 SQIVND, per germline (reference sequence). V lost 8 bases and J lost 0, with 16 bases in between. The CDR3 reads CASYTADSANYGYTF. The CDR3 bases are TGTGCCAGTTACACTGCTGACAGTGCTAACTATGGCTACACCTTC.

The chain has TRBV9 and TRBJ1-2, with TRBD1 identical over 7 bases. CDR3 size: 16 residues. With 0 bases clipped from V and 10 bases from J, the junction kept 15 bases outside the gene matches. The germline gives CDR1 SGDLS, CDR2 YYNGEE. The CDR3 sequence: CASSVELGGQSEDYTF. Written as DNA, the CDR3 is TGTGCCAGCAGCGTAGAGTTGGGGGGACAGTCGGAGGACTACACCTTC.

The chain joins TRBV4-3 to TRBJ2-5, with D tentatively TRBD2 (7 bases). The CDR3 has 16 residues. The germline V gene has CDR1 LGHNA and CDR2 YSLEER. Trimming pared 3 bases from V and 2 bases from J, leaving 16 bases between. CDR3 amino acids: CASSQGRGASQETQYF. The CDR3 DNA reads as TGCGCCAGCAGCCAGGGCCGGGGGGCCTCACAAGAGACCCAGTACTTC.

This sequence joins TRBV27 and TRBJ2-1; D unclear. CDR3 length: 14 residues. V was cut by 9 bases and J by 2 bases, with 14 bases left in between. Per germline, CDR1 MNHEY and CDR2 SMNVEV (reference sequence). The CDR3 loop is CASRWGLTYNEQFF. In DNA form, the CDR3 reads TGTGCCAGTCGGTGGGGTCTAACCTACAATGAGCAGTTCTTC.

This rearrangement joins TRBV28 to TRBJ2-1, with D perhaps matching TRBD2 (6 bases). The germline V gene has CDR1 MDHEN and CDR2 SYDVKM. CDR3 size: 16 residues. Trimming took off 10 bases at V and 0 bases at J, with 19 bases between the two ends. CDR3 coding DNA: TGTGCCACCAAACCATTCGCCGGGAGCTCCTACAATGAGCAGTTCTTC. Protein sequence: CATKPFAGSSYNEQFF.

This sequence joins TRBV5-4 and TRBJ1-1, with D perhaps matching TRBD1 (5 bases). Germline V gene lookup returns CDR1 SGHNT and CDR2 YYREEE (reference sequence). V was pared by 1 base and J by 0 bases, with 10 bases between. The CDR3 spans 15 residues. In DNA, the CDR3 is TGTGCCAGCAGCTTGTGGGGCGTGCTGAACACTGAAGCTTTCTTT. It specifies CASSLWGVLNTEAFF.

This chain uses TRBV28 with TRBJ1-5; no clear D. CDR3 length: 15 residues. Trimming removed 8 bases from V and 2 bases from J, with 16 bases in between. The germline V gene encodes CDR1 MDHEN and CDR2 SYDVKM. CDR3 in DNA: TGTGCCAGCGATCTTCATGCGATAGGCAATCAGCCCCAGCATTTT. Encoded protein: CASDLHAIGNQPQHF.

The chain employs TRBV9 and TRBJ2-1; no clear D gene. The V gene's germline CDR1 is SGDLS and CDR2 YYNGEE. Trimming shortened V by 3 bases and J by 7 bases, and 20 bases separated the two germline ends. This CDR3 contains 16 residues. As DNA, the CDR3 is TGTGCCAGCAGCGCGCACGACTCGTCGGGTTTAAATGAGCAGTTCTTC. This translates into CASSAHDSSGLNEQFF.